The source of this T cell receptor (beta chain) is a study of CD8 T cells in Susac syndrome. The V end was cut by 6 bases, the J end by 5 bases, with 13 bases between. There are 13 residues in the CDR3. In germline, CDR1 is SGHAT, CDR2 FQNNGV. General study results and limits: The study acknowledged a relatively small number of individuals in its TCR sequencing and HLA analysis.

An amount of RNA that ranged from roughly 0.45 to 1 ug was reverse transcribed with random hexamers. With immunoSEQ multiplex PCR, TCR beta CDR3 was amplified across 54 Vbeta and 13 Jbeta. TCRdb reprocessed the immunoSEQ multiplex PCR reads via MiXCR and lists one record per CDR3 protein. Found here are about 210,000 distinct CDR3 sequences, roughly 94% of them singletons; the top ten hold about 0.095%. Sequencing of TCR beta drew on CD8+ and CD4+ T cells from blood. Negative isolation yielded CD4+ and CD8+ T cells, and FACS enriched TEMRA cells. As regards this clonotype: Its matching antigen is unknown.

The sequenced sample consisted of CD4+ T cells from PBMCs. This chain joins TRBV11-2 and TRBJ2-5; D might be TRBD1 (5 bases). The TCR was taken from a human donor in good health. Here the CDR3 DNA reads TGTGCCAGCAGACCAGTCCCAGGGGAGACCCAGTACTTC. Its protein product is CASRPVPGETQYF.